The 19 T cell receptor beta chains in this list originate from one sample, sequenced in a study of spatial heterogeneity in lung cancer. A single record per CDR3 protein comes from TCRdb applying MiXCR to the 5' RACE reads. Seen here are about 12,000 distinct CDR3 sequences, approximately 15% observed once, and the top ten hold roughly half. Time point in this sample: sample taken at primary tumor resection. Extraction of whole RNA from tumor, nontumor lung or frozen PBMC preceded unsorted sequencing. This specimen consisted of PBMCs, obtained at surgery. The receptors were sampled from a male donor with early-stage non-small cell lung cancer.

The chain employs TRBV6-6 and TRBJ1-1, with 8 bases aligning to TRBD1. CDR1 is MNHNY, CDR2 SVGAGI, per germline (reference sequence). The CDR3 extends over 14 amino acids. The junction had 3 bases not matched to a gene; V was cut back by 6 bases and J by 0 bases. For the CDR3, the DNA is TGTGCCAGCAGATCGACAGGGGTGAACACTGAAGCTTTCTTT. Amino acid sequence: CASRSTGVNTEAFF.

V is TRBV20-1 and J is TRBJ1-5; D unresolved. Trimming removed 5 bases at V and 2 bases at J, with 13 bases between. The CDR3 totals 14 residues. Looked up from germline, CDR1 is DFQATT and CDR2 is SNEGSKA (reference sequence). CDR3 nucleotide sequence: TGCAGTGCTCGGACGGCTTATGGCAATCAGCCCCAGCATTTT. Protein sequence: CSARTAYGNQPQHF.

This clonotype was counted between two and nine times. In DNA, the CDR3 is TGCAGCGTTGGGGGATTAGCCAAAAACATTCAGTACTTC. Translating it yields CSVGGLAKNIQYF. The genes are TRBV29-1 and TRBJ2-4; D gene ambiguous. V was pared by 4 bases and J by 0 bases, with 7 bases between. The CDR3 runs to 13 residues. Germline CDR1 reads SQVTM; CDR2 reads ANQGSEA.

This clonotype was detected a few times. V usage is TRBV7-8 and J usage is TRBJ1-4; D not certain. Germline assignment: CDR1 SGHVS and CDR2 FQNEAQ. Trimming took 3 bases from V and 0 from J, leaving 11 bases between them. CDR3 length: 16 amino acids. The CDR3 reads CASSFYRAATNEKLFF. The CDR3, as DNA: TGTGCCAGCAGCTTCTACCGAGCAGCAACTAATGAAAAACTGTTTTTT.

This chain connects TRBV2 to TRBJ1-3, with a possible D match to TRBD1 (6 bases). V was cut by 10 bases and J by 9 bases, with 28 bases left in between. The CDR3 is 16 residues long. The germline gives CDR1 SNHLY, CDR2 FYNNEI. CDR3 sequence: CATSEIQGGDRTTIYF. In nucleotides, the CDR3 is TGTGCCACCTCAGAGATACAGGGTGGTGACCGAACCACCATATATTTT. The full variable domain, with the rest looked up from reference TRBV2 and TRBJ1-3, is EPEVTQTPSHQVTQMGQEVILRCVPISNHLYFYWYRQILGQKVEFLVSFYNNEISEKSEIFDDQFSVERPDGSNFTLKIRSTKLEDSAMYFCATSEIQGGDRTTIYFGEGSWLTVV.

This clonotype was detected many times. The chain carries TRBV7-9 and TRBJ2-2; TRBD2 might be the D (5 bases). With 6 bases removed from V and 0 bases from J, the gap between germline ends came to 11 bases. From germline, CDR1 is SEHNR and CDR2 FQNEAQ (reference sequence). This CDR3 spans 15 amino acids. In DNA, the CDR3 is TGTGCCAGCAGGAGCAGGACTTCGAACACCGGGGAGCTGTTTTTT. Protein product: CASRSRTSNTGELFF.

Ten or more counts support this clonotype. The chain carries TRBV5-4 and TRBJ2-1; TRBD2 agrees at 7 bases. Germline V gives CDR1 SGHNT, CDR2 YYREEE (reference sequence). V shed 3 bases and J 8 bases; nucleotides not matched to a gene: 11. The CDR3 is made up of 15 amino acids. As DNA, the CDR3 is TGTGCCAGCAGCTCTCCCGGACTAGATCGCTATGAGCAGTTCTTC. Residues: CASSSPGLDRYEQFF.

The V gene is TRBV29-1, the J gene TRBJ1-1; D call uncertain. Between the trimmed V and J ends, which lost 5 bases and 1 base, there was a span of 8 bases. The CDR3 is 12 amino acids. From germline, CDR1 is SQVTM and CDR2 ANQGSEA. CDR3 loop: CSVSSGNTEAFF. CDR3 DNA sequence: TGCAGCGTTTCCTCGGGGAACACTGAAGCTTTCTTT.

This clonotype has a handful of counts. The chain couples TRBV7-6 to TRBJ2-1, with 12 nucleotides matching TRBD2. Germline V gene lookup returns CDR1 SGHVS and CDR2 FNYEAQ. V shed 2 bases and J 8 bases; nucleotides not matched to a gene: 4. CDR3 length: 15 amino acids. CDR3 bases: TGTGCCAGCAGCTTAATACTAGCGGGAGGTGATGAGCAGTTCTTC. Its protein is CASSLILAGGDEQFF.

At least ten counts were recorded for this clonotype. CDR3 protein: CASRTVAGRGPDTQYF. The CDR3 nucleotides read TGTGCCAGCAGAACGGTGGCGGGTCGAGGGCCAGATACGCAGTATTTT. The chain joins TRBV6-2 or TRBV6-3 to TRBJ2-3; D may be TRBD2 (5 bases). The V and J ends lost 6 bases and 4 bases respectively, with 20 bases between them. Per germline, CDR1 MNHEY and CDR2 SVGEGT. This CDR3 contains 16 residues.

This chain uses TRBV27 with TRBJ2-7; D perhaps matches TRBD2 (5 bases). Germline lookup yields CDR1 MNHEY and CDR2 SMNVEV (reference sequence). The length of the CDR3 is 13 residues. The V gene lost 5 bases and the J gene lost 4 bases, with 12 bases spanning the gap. In nucleotides, the CDR3 is TGTGCCAGCAGTAAGATGGGCGGGTACGAGCAGTACTTC. This encodes CASSKMGGYEQYF.

The V gene is TRBV19, the J gene TRBJ1-2, with 10 bases lining up with TRBD1. Per the germline V gene, CDR1 is LNHDA and CDR2 is SQIVND (reference sequence). V trimming: 7 bases; J trimming: 8 bases; junction bases outside the gene matches: 7. The CDR3 runs to 13 residues. In DNA form, the CDR3 reads TGTGCCAGTAAAAATGACAGGGGGCGAGGCTACACCTTC. Translation: CASKNDRGRGYTF.

The genes are TRBV5-1 and TRBJ2-2, with D maybe TRBD1 (7 bases). The CDR3 extends over 17 amino acids. Trimming cost V 0 bases and J 6 bases, with 18 bases left between them. The germline V gene encodes CDR1 SGHRS and CDR2 YFSETQ. The CDR3 DNA reads as TGCGCCAGCAGCTTGGCGCGGAGGGGGCGAAACCCCGGGGAGCTGTTTTTT. Its protein product is CASSLARRGRNPGELFF.

The DNA of the CDR3 is TGTGCCAGCAGTTCAGCGGGAGGCCACCAAGAGACCCAGTACTTC. Translating gives CASSSAGGHQETQYF. The chain links TRBV28 to TRBJ2-5; TRBD2 aligns across 9 bases. Per germline, CDR1 MDHEN and CDR2 SYDVKM. The CDR3 contains 15 residues. Trimming took 4 bases from V and 0 from J; bases not matched to a gene: 3.

The chain links TRBV20-1 to TRBJ1-4, with TRBD1 as a possible D gene (5 bases). The CDR3 runs to 13 residues. Germline-derived CDR1 and CDR2 are DFQATT and SNEGSKA (reference sequence). Trimming took 3 bases from V and 7 from J, leaving 12 bases between them. In DNA, the CDR3 is TGCAGTGCTAGGGGGGGGAAGGGTGAAAAACTGTTTTTT. Its protein is CSARGGKGEKLFF.

The chain joins TRBV12-3 or TRBV12-4 to TRBJ2-1, with TRBD2 as a possible D gene (5 bases). Trimming shortened V by 0 bases and J by 4 bases, and 10 bases separated the two germline ends. The CDR3 is 15 amino acids. CDR3 in amino acids: CASSLAWRLYNEQFF. DNA of the CDR3: TGTGCCAGCAGTTTAGCGTGGAGACTATACAATGAGCAGTTCTTC.

This clonotype was observed at least ten times. This chain joins TRBV15 and TRBJ2-3; TRBD2 aligns across 11 bases. CDR1 LNHNV and CDR2 YYDKDF come from the germline V gene (reference sequence). This CDR3 has 16 residues. V dropped 3 bases and J dropped 3; count of bases not matched to a gene: 5. CDR3 amino acids: CATSRGSGRGTDTQYF. The CDR3 DNA reads as TGTGCCACCAGCAGGGGTAGCGGGAGGGGAACAGATACGCAGTATTTT.

This clonotype was counted ten times or more. V usage is TRBV18 and J usage is TRBJ1-5; TRBD1 matches at 9 bases. Looked up from germline, CDR1 is KGHSH and CDR2 is LQKENI. J was trimmed by 0 bases and V by 6 bases; bases with no gene match: 3. The CDR3 is 15 residues long. CDR3 in DNA: TGTGCCAGCTCTCCGGGACAGGGTAGCAATCAGCCCCAGCATTTT. It yields the protein CASSPGQGSNQPQHF.

This clonotype was picked up many times. The V and J genes are TRBV21-1 and TRBJ2-1; the tabulated D call, TRBD1, remains unverified against the DNA. TRBV21-1 is marked as a pseudogene. This CDR3 comprises 19 residues. The CDR3 loop reads CASSKGFKYRGREYYEQFF. In DNA, the CDR3 is TGTGCCAGCAGCAAAGGGTTCAAATACAGGGGGCGAGAATATTATGAGCAGTTCTTC.